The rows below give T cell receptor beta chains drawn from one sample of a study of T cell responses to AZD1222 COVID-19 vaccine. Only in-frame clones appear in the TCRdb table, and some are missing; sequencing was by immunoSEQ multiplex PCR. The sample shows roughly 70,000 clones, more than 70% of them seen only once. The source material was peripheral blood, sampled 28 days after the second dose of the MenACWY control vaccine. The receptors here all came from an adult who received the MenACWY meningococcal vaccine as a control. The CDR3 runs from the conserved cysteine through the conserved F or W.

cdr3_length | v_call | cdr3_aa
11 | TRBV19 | CASLEGSGYTF
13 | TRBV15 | CATSRASNEKLFF
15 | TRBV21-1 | CASSPLRRAGDEQYF
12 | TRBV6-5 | CASRISNSPLHF
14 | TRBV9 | CASSVNRITDTQYF
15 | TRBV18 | CASSPPSLGGNTIYF
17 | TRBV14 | CASSQSLKGQGEDTQYF
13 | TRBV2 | CASSGPRSFMLHF
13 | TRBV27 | CASSATGYQPQHF
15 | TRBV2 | CASTRTSGRHYEQYF
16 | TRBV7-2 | CASSFEPGRRGNEQFF
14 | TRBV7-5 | CVRSLATGTGELFF
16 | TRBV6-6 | CASSYSPQGRGYEQYF
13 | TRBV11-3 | CASSSPGTPEQFF
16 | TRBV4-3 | CASSQAWTAPRYEQYF
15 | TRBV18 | CASSPPGTHNTEAFF